The 27 T cell receptor beta chains presented below share a single source sample, sequenced in a study of blood T cells in healthy people across ages. The authors ran a second PCR of roughly 6 to 12 cycles using a sample-barcoded 5' primer and a J-beta primer mix. TCRdb re-called the 5' RACE reads with MiXCR, one entry per CDR3 protein. The data hold around 870,000 distinct CDR3 sequences, with less than 35% observed a single time. Source material: blood. These receptors all come from a woman aged 80 or over in good health.

This clonotype was seen only a few times. This sequence joins TRBV9 and TRBJ2-1, with TRBD2 matching 10 bases. The length of the CDR3 is 15 residues. Germline CDR1 reads SGDLS; CDR2 reads YYNGEE. Trimming cost V 1 base and J 9 bases; bases outside gene matches: 7. The CDR3 DNA follows: TGTGCCAGCAGCGTAACTAGCGGGGAGTTTGGTGAGCAGTTCTTC. It translates to CASSVTSGEFGEQFF.

This clonotype was detected many times. The V gene is TRBV25-1, the J gene TRBJ2-1; 9 positions agree with TRBD2. CDR1 MGHDK and CDR2 SYGVNS come from the germline V gene. CDR3 length equals 15 residues. The ends lost 3 bases at V and 6 bases at J; junction bases unmatched: 6. CDR3 coding DNA: TGTGCCAGCAGTGACGGCGGGGGGGCCATCAATGAGCAGTTCTTC. This translates into CASSDGGGAINEQFF.

The chain carries TRBV7-2 and TRBJ1-2; D might be TRBD1 (5 bases). The CDR3 length is 14 residues. Germline lookup yields CDR1 SGHTA and CDR2 FQGNSA. Trimming removed 2 bases at V and 8 bases at J, with 15 bases between. CDR3 sequence (DNA): TGTGCCAGCAGCTTAAACAGAACCCCAGGGGGCTACACCTTC. This codes for CASSLNRTPGGYTF. The whole variable domain, remainder taken from reference TRBV7-2 and TRBJ1-2, is GAGVSQSPSNKVTEKGKDVELRCDPISGHTALYWYRQSLGQGLEFLIYFQGNSAPDKSGLPSDRFSAERTGGSVSTLTIQRTQQEDSAVYLCASSLNRTPGGYTFGSGTRLTVV.

The table lists this clonotype with many counts. The V gene is TRBV11-2, the J gene TRBJ2-1; D could derive from TRBD1 or TRBD2 (5 bases each). Trimming took 5 bases from V and 5 from J, leaving 16 bases between them. Germline CDR1 reads SGHAT; CDR2 reads FQNNGV. There are 15 residues in the CDR3. Here the CDR3 reads CASSHSPGLHNEQFF. The CDR3 coding sequence is TGTGCCAGCAGCCACTCCCCGGGGCTTCACAATGAGCAGTTCTTC.

Note on this clonotype: Since a much larger clone is just one base distant, this may be a read error. The V call is TRBV27, the J call TRBJ1-5; TRBD1 agrees at 8 bases. The CDR3 consists of 16 residues. Per germline, CDR1 MNHEY and CDR2 SMNVEV (reference sequence). The CDR3 DNA follows: TGTGCCAACAGTTCCTTTCACGGGACAGGAGGTCAGCCCCAGCATTTT. It codes for CANSSFHGTGGQPQHF.

At least ten counts were recorded for this clonotype. The V and J genes are TRBV6-5 and TRBJ2-3; D may be TRBD2 (5 bases). The V end lost 2 bases, the J end lost 4 bases, and 10 bases lay between the germline ends. The CDR3 consists of 14 residues. Germline V lookup: CDR1 MNHEY, CDR2 SVGAGI. The CDR3, as DNA: TGTGCCAGCAGTTACCCGGGGAACTCAGATACGCAGTATTTT. It yields the protein CASSYPGNSDTQYF.

This clonotype was counted many times. The V call is TRBV7-9, the J call TRBJ2-3; tentatively, D is TRBD1 (7 bases). CDR1 is SEHNR and CDR2 is FQNEAQ in the germline V gene (reference sequence). The CDR3 is 15 residues long. V was clipped by 3 bases and J by 2 bases, with 12 bases between them. CDR3 amino acids: CASSFTGDFTDTQYF. DNA of the CDR3: TGTGCCAGCAGCTTTACAGGGGACTTCACAGATACGCAGTATTTT.

The chain combines TRBV15 with TRBJ1-4, with D perhaps matching TRBD1 (6 bases). Germline V CDR1 and CDR2: LNHNV, YYDKDF (reference sequence). This CDR3 is 14 amino acids long. The V gene lost 5 bases and the J gene lost 0 bases, with 7 bases spanning the gap. The CDR3 DNA reads TGTGCCACCAGCCGACAGGCAACTAATGAAAAACTGTTTTTT. This sequence encodes CATSRQATNEKLFF.

V is TRBV20-1 and J is TRBJ2-4; 9 bases map to TRBD2. The better agreement between TRBJ2-7 and the DNA end casts doubt on the J call. This CDR3 spans 14 amino acids. The V gene's germline CDR1 is DFQATT and CDR2 SNEGSKA (reference sequence). The CDR3 DNA is TGCAGTGCTAGAGGACTAGCGGAAACCTACGAGCAGTACTTC. It specifies CSARGLAETYEQYF.

This clonotype has just a few counts. The rearrangement joins TRBV19 to TRBJ1-5; D remains unclear. Germline-derived CDR1 and CDR2 are LNHDA and SQIVND (reference sequence). The CDR3 extends over 16 amino acids. Trimming removed 5 bases from V and 0 bases from J, with 14 bases in between. The CDR3 spells CASSFQTAYSNQPQHF. CDR3 in DNA: TGTGCCAGTAGTTTTCAGACGGCTTATAGCAATCAGCCCCAGCATTTT.

This clonotype was found many times. This chain joins TRBV4-3 and TRBJ1-1; 8 bases map to TRBD1. V shed 4 bases and J 5 bases; nucleotides not matched to a gene: 9. The CDR3 is made up of 15 amino acids. Germline-derived CDR1 and CDR2 are LGHNA and YSLEER. CDR3 amino acids: CASSPQGAGSTEAFF. Written as DNA, the CDR3 is TGCGCCAGCAGCCCCCAGGGGGCAGGTTCTACTGAAGCTTTCTTT.

The chain combines TRBV7-8 with TRBJ1-6; D unresolved. Trimming removed 1 base at V and 10 bases at J, with 11 bases between. The CDR3 consists of 14 residues. Germline V gene data show CDR1 as SGHVS and CDR2 as FQNEAQ. CDR3 region: CASSLEALGSPLHF. Written as DNA, the CDR3 is TGTGCCAGCAGCTTAGAGGCCCTAGGATCACCCCTCCACTTT.

This clonotype was found many times. The rearrangement links TRBV20-1 to TRBJ2-5; D uncertain. Trimming left V 3 bases short and J 2 bases short, with 7 bases between. CDR3 size: 12 residues. Germline CDR1 and CDR2: DFQATT and SNEGSKA (reference sequence). The CDR3, as DNA: TGCAGTGCTAGTCTCCCTCAAGAGACCCAGTACTTC. As protein: CSASLPQETQYF.

In its sample, this clonotype was seen a few times. V and J are TRBV2 and TRBJ1-1; 7 bases line up with TRBD1. The CDR3 has 14 amino acids. Germline V gene data show CDR1 as SNHLY and CDR2 as FYNNEI. The J segment lost 1 base and the V segment lost 4 bases, leaving 3 bases of the junction unmatched. Here the CDR3 DNA reads TGTGCCAGCAGTGGGGACAGACCGAACACTGAAGCTTTCTTT. Translating it yields CASSGDRPNTEAFF.

This clonotype was counted between two and nine times. The V and J genes are TRBV5-1 and TRBJ1-1, with 7 positions matching TRBD1. This CDR3 has 23 residues. Germline loops: CDR1 SGHRS, CDR2 YFSETQ. V was pared by 2 bases and J by 2 bases, with 30 bases of the junction left unmatched. The CDR3 coding sequence is TGCGCCAGCAGCTTTCAACCCCTTACGGTAATTGGACAGGTGAGTTCGGGAAACACTGAAGCTTTCTTT. This sequence encodes CASSFQPLTVIGQVSSGNTEAFF.

The chain is built from TRBV29-1 and TRBJ2-7, with TRBD1 identical over 7 bases. This CDR3 has 13 residues. Germline-derived CDR1 and CDR2 are SQVTM and ANQGSEA. The V gene end was trimmed by 7 bases and the J gene end by 10 bases; junction bases not matched to a gene: 16. CDR3 DNA sequence: TGCAGCGCGGTAACAGGGGCCCCCCTTACCCAGTACTTC. Its translation: CSAVTGAPLTQYF.

A remark on this clonotype: Possible read error: a much larger clone is one base away. The V call is TRBV3-1, the J call TRBJ2-5; D is uncertain. Judging by the DNA end, TRBJ2-1 fits better; the J call may be wrong. The length of the CDR3 is 11 residues. The germline V gene has CDR1 LGHDT and CDR2 YNNKEL (reference sequence). The DNA of the CDR3 is TGTGCCAGCAGCCAAGATAAGACCCAGTTCTTC. Translated: CASSQDKTQFF.

This clonotype was observed many times. The chain is built from TRBV6-2 or TRBV6-3 and TRBJ1-2, with TRBD1 as a possible D gene (6 bases). Germline V gene lookup returns CDR1 MNHEY and CDR2 SVGEGT. V dropped 5 bases and J dropped 4 bases, with 14 bases sitting between them. The CDR3 consists of 14 residues. CDR3 residues: CASSTTGKRYGYTF. In DNA form, the CDR3 reads TGTGCCAGCAGTACTACAGGGAAGCGCTATGGCTACACCTTC.

This clonotype appeared many times. This chain joins TRBV20-1 and TRBJ2-7; TRBD1 aligns across 7 bases. Trimming at V came to 5 bases and at J to 4 bases, leaving 8 bases not matched to a gene. The CDR3 sequence is 13 residues long. Germline V gene lookup returns CDR1 DFQATT and CDR2 SNEGSKA (reference sequence). The DNA of the CDR3 is TGCAGTGCTCCAGGGGGAGTCGTTTACGAGCAGTACTTC. The encoded protein is CSAPGGVVYEQYF.

Comment on this clonotype: Given a much more abundant clone one base away, this may be a read error. V is TRBV11-3 and J is TRBJ2-1; D is possibly TRBD1 or TRBD2 (5 bases each). Germline loops: CDR1 SGHNT, CDR2 YENEEA. The CDR3 loop spans 15 amino acids. CDR3: CASSSLTGPYKEQFF. The CDR3 DNA follows: TGTGCCAGCAGCTCATTGACGGGGCCCTACAAAGAGCAGTTCTTC.

Remarks on this clonotype: With a much larger clone just one base away, this may be a read error. This chain connects TRBV6-2 or TRBV6-3 to TRBJ1-5; no definite D call. Germline V CDR1 and CDR2: MNHEY, SVGEGT. CDR3 length equals 13 residues. In DNA, the CDR3 is TGTGCCAGCAAACCGGACCCCAATCAGCCCCGGCATTTT. This translates into CASKPDPNQPRHF.

There are many counts of this clonotype. This chain links TRBV4-3 with TRBJ2-3; a weak D match, TRBD2 (5 bases). Germline V gene sequence: CDR1 LGHNA, CDR2 YSLEER. Trimming took off 1 base at V and 4 bases at J, with 9 bases between the two ends. This CDR3 has 14 amino acids. The CDR3 sequence: CASSQVERPDTQYF. CDR3 DNA: TGCGCCAGCAGCCAAGTGGAGCGGCCAGATACGCAGTATTTT.

V and J are TRBV7-9 and TRBJ1-5; D is unclear. Germline CDR1 and CDR2: SEHNR and FQNEAQ (reference sequence). This CDR3 comprises 14 residues. V dropped 3 bases and J dropped 3 bases, with 9 bases sitting between them. The CDR3 bases are TGTGCCAGCAGCTTCGAGGGCGACAATCAGCCCCAGCATTTT. Translated: CASSFEGDNQPQHF.

The V and J genes are TRBV5-1 and TRBJ2-7, with D possibly being TRBD2 (6 bases). The CDR3 contains 12 residues. CDR1 and CDR2 (germline): SGHRS, YFSETQ. The V end lost 4 bases, the J end lost 2 bases, and 7 bases lay between the germline ends. DNA for the CDR3: TGCGCCAGCAGCGGAGGGGCCTACGAGCAGTACTTC. Translation: CASSGGAYEQYF.

This clonotype has more than one count but fewer than ten. This may stem from a read error, because a much larger clone lies one nucleotide away. This sequence joins TRBV20-1 and TRBJ2-5, with D possibly being TRBD1 (5 bases). Germline V gene sequence: CDR1 DFQATT, CDR2 SNEGSKA (reference sequence). With 2 bases removed from V and 5 bases from J, the gap between germline ends came to 9 bases. This CDR3 region has 12 residues. The CDR3 spells CSARKGRETQYF. The CDR3 DNA reads TGCAGTGCTAGAAAGGGGCGGGAGACCCAGTACTTC.

With respect to this clonotype: This may stem from a read error, because a much larger clone lies one nucleotide away. CDR3 in amino acids: CASSHALGTSGGSEQYF. The CDR3 bases are TGTGCCAGCTCGCATGCCTTAGGGACTAGCGGGGGTAGTGAGCAGTACTTC. V gene TRBV18 combines with J gene TRBJ2-7; TRBD2 matches at 14 bases. Germline CDR1 KGHSH, CDR2 LQKENI. The CDR3 spans 17 residues. Trimming took 6 bases from V and 7 from J; bases not matched to a gene: 14.

As to this clonotype: At one end the junction does not follow the germline gene, possibly because of a read error. V gene TRBV20-1 combines with J gene TRBJ1-6; D is unresolved. Germline V CDR1 and CDR2: DFQATT, SNEGSKA (reference sequence). The CDR3 has 14 amino acids. The CDR3 loop is CSAQRPLGTSPLHF. The CDR3 region has the DNA TGTAGTGCTCAAAGACCCCTCGGCACTTCACCCCTCCACTTT.